Presented here are 20 T cell receptor beta chains from one specimen sequenced in a study of cytomegalovirus exposure and HLA in healthy donors (TCRdb year 2017). The protocol used for the library was the immunoSEQ multiplex PCR assay. For the multiplex PCR, a mixture combining 60 forward primers for TCR Vbeta segments and 13 reverse primers for TCR Jbeta segments was used. TCRdb's version of the immuneACCESS table is confined to in-frame rearrangements and falls short of the full clone set. An unresolved V gene accounts for under half of the shortfall where checked; the remainder is of unknown origin. The sample has just over 150,000 clones on record, around 76% of them singletons. The ten most abundant clones make up roughly 1.9% of the sample. The sequenced sample consisted of PBMCs. These receptors were obtained from a female donor in good health and CMV-seronegative.

The chain is built from TRBV6-5 and TRBJ1-2, with D unresolved. This CDR3 spans 15 amino acids. Trimming removed 4 bases at V and 7 bases at J, with 19 bases between. CDR1 MNHEY and CDR2 SVGAGI come from the germline V gene. The CDR3 DNA reads TGTGCCAGCAGTTTCCTTTCAATGTCGGGGTCTGGCTACACCTTC. This gives the protein CASSFLSMSGSGYTF.

There are a few counts of this clone. The V gene is TRBV6-5, the J gene TRBJ2-3, with a tentative D call TRBD2 (6 bases). The V and J ends lost 2 bases and 4 bases respectively, with 13 bases between them. Germline V gene data show CDR1 as MNHEY and CDR2 as SVGAGI. This CDR3 has 15 amino acids. In DNA, the CDR3 is TGTGCCAGCAGTTACCGAGGCGGGGAGGCAGATACGCAGTATTTT. This translates into CASSYRGGEADTQYF.

This clone has a handful of counts. The rearrangement uses TRBV2 and TRBJ2-3, with a tentative D call TRBD1 (5 bases). Germline V CDR1 and CDR2: SNHLY, FYNNEI. V dropped 5 bases and J dropped 0 bases, with 12 bases sitting between them. The CDR3 runs 15 residues. CDR3 in DNA: TGTGCCAGCAGTACAGGACACTCTAGCACAGATACGCAGTATTTT. Its translation: CASSTGHSSTDTQYF.

CDR3 coding DNA: TGTGCCAGTAGTTTAACGGGACTAGCGGGAACCAATGAGCAGTTCTTC. This sequence encodes CASSLTGLAGTNEQFF. The chain recombines TRBV19 with TRBJ2-1; 13 nucleotides match TRBD2. The CDR3 spans 16 residues. Per germline, CDR1 LNHDA and CDR2 SQIVND (reference sequence). J was trimmed by 6 bases and V by 5 bases; bases with no gene match: 7. The full variable domain, its missing parts supplied by reference TRBV19 and TRBJ2-1, is DGGITQSPKYLFRKEGQNVTLSCEQNLNHDAMYWYRQDPGQGLRLIYYSQIVNDFQKGDIAEGYSVSREKKESFPLTVTSAQKNPTAFYLCASSLTGLAGTNEQFFGPGTRLTVL.

The chain carries TRBV18 and TRBJ1-4; a possible D gene is TRBD1 (5 bases). Deletions cut 3 bases from V and 6 bases from J, with 17 bases between. This CDR3 has 16 residues. Germline assignment: CDR1 KGHSH and CDR2 LQKENI. The CDR3, as DNA: TGTGCCAGCTCACCCACCACCCGACAGAATGATGAAAAACTGTTTTTT. Translation: CASSPTTRQNDEKLFF.

DNA for the CDR3: TGTGCCAGCAGGGTTAGTCCGAACACTGAAGCTTTCTTT. Its protein is CASRVSPNTEAFF. The chain employs TRBV2 and TRBJ1-1; D is undetermined. The germline V and J ends were trimmed by 6 bases and 1 base, with 9 bases remaining between them. Germline V gene data show CDR1 as SNHLY and CDR2 as FYNNEI. CDR3 size: 13 residues.

The rearrangement links TRBV5-4 to TRBJ2-7; 8 bases align to TRBD1. V was pared by 4 bases and J by 6 bases, with 3 bases of the junction left unmatched. This CDR3 region has 12 residues. Germline V gene data show CDR1 as SGHNT and CDR2 as YYREEE (reference sequence). CDR3 amino acids: CASSGTGGEQYF. The CDR3 nucleotides are TGTGCCAGCAGCGGTACAGGGGGCGAGCAGTACTTC.

This clone was seen a handful of times. This chain joins TRBV6-5 and TRBJ2-7; 7 bases agree with TRBD1. This CDR3 contains 15 residues. Unmatched junction bases numbered 8, after V lost 0 bases and J lost 6 bases. Germline CDR1 MNHEY, CDR2 SVGAGI. In DNA, the CDR3 is TGTGCCAGCAGTTACTCCGACAGGGTCCAGGGCGAGCAGTACTTC. As protein: CASSYSDRVQGEQYF.

The chain links TRBV7-2 to TRBJ2-7, with 7 bases aligning to TRBD1. After removal of 1 base from V and 2 bases from J, the junction contained 5 bases not matched to a gene. CDR1 and CDR2 from the germline V gene are SGHTA and FQGNSA. This CDR3 is 15 amino acids long. The CDR3 loop is CASSLGQGGTYEQYF. Here the CDR3 DNA reads TGTGCCAGCAGCTTAGGACAGGGCGGCACCTACGAGCAGTACTTC.

The chain carries TRBV9 and TRBJ2-3; 10 bases fit TRBD1. CDR1 and CDR2 (germline): SGDLS, YYNGEE. The CDR3 runs to 16 residues. The V gene end was trimmed by 5 bases and the J gene end by 2 bases; junction bases not matched to a gene: 8. CDR3 protein: CASSGWDRGPTDTQYF. In DNA form, the CDR3 reads TGTGCCAGCAGTGGTTGGGACAGGGGTCCCACAGATACGCAGTATTTT.

This clone was recorded a few times. The V gene is TRBV7-9, the J gene TRBJ2-5, with D possibly being TRBD1 (7 bases). This CDR3 has 16 residues. V gave up 3 bases and J gave up 1 base, with 15 bases separating them. Germline V lookup: CDR1 SEHNR, CDR2 FQNEAQ (reference sequence). Here the CDR3 DNA reads TGTGCCAGCAGCTTCCCGCAGGGGGGCCCCCAAGAGACCCAGTACTTC. Its translation is CASSFPQGGPQETQYF. The full variable domain, with the rest looked up from reference TRBV7-9 and TRBJ2-5, is DTGVSQNPRHKITKRGQNVTFRCDPISEHNRLYWYRQTLGQGPEFLTYFQNEAQLEKSRLLSDRFSAERPKGSFSTLEIQRTEQGDSAMYLCASSFPQGGPQETQYFGPGTRLLVL.

V usage is TRBV7-9 and J usage is TRBJ2-2, with a possible D match to TRBD1 (6 bases). Looked up from germline, CDR1 is SEHNR and CDR2 is FQNEAQ (reference sequence). The CDR3 spans 15 residues. Trimming removed 10 bases at V and 3 bases at J, with 18 bases between. The DNA of the CDR3 is TGTGCCACCACTACACAGGGTTGGGACACCGGGGAGCTGTTTTTT. As protein: CATTTQGWDTGELFF.

A word on this clone: One end of the junction fails to match germline, which may point to a read error. J is TRBJ2-7 and V is TRBV5-4; 10 bases line up with TRBD2. CDR1 is SGHNT and CDR2 is YYREEE in the germline V gene (reference sequence). This CDR3 contains 15 residues. The CDR3 is CASSWGTSANYGQYF. The CDR3 nucleotides are TGTGCCAGCAGCTGGGGGACTAGCGCGAACTACGGGCAGTACTTC.

The chain links TRBV5-1 to TRBJ1-2; D remains ambiguous. The germline gives CDR1 SGHRS, CDR2 YFSETQ. Trimming took off 3 bases at V and 4 bases at J, with 13 bases between the two ends. The CDR3 runs 14 residues. CDR3 region: CASSSSGGSYGYTF. The DNA for the CDR3 is TGCGCCAGCAGCTCGTCCGGAGGGAGCTATGGCTACACCTTC. The entire variable domain, with the rest obtained from reference TRBV5-1 and TRBJ1-2, is as follows: KAGVTQTPRYLIKTRGQQVTLSCSPISGHRSVSWYQQTPGQGLQFLFEYFSETQRNKGNFPGRFSGRQFSNSRSEMNVSTLELGDSALYLCASSSSGGSYGYTFGSGTRLTVV.

The chain has TRBV5-4 and TRBJ1-3; possibly TRBD1 for D (6 bases). V was clipped by 3 bases and J by 0 bases, with 10 bases between them. Germline V lookup: CDR1 SGHNT, CDR2 YYREEE (reference sequence). CDR3 length: 15 amino acids. CDR3 amino acids: CASSSTGNSGNTIYF. The CDR3 region has the DNA TGTGCCAGCAGCTCGACAGGCAACTCTGGAAACACCATATATTTT.

The chain recombines TRBV2 with TRBJ1-1; weak D call: TRBD1 (6 bases). Trimming shortened V by 3 bases and J by 0 bases, and 11 bases separated the two germline ends. Per the germline V gene, CDR1 is SNHLY and CDR2 is FYNNEI. The CDR3 loop spans 15 amino acids. The CDR3 nucleotides are TGTGCCAGCAGTGACCAGGGGCCAATGAACACTGAAGCTTTCTTT. As protein: CASSDQGPMNTEAFF.

The chain joins TRBV5-1 to TRBJ2-6, with no clear D. The germline V gene has CDR1 SGHRS and CDR2 YFSETQ. V was shortened by 4 bases and J by 0 bases, with 8 bases between the two germline ends. The CDR3 extends over 15 amino acids. Here the CDR3 reads CASSLDTSGANVLTF. Here the CDR3 DNA reads TGCGCCAGCAGCCTCGACACCTCTGGGGCCAACGTCCTGACTTTC.

The rearrangement uses TRBV6-5 and TRBJ1-3; D is unresolved. Per germline, CDR1 MNHEY and CDR2 SVGAGI. The V gene lost 5 bases and the J gene lost 4 bases, with 12 bases spanning the gap. The CDR3 contains 14 residues. The CDR3 is CASSGSFRGNTIYF. The CDR3 DNA follows: TGTGCCAGCAGTGGGAGTTTCAGAGGAAACACCATATATTTT.

Only one count was recorded for this clone. This sequence joins TRBV2 and TRBJ2-5; 9 bases match TRBD2. Germline CDR1 is SNHLY and CDR2 is FYNNEI. The CDR3 totals 16 residues. Losses at the gene ends were 6 bases for V and 1 base for J; bases not matched to a gene: 9. Written as DNA, the CDR3 is TGTGCCAGCAGGACGGTAGCGGGGGACCGCCAAGAGACCCAGTACTTC. Protein product: CASRTVAGDRQETQYF.

The chain links TRBV7-3 to TRBJ2-7; TRBD1 is a possible D gene (6 bases). Germline V gene sequence: CDR1 SGHTA, CDR2 FQGTGA. V was pared by 5 bases and J by 3 bases, with 14 bases between. This CDR3 region has 14 residues. This CDR3 is CASSPNRESYEQYF. CDR3 nucleotide sequence: TGTGCCAGCAGCCCAAACAGGGAAAGCTACGAGCAGTACTTC.